This TCR beta chain was sequenced for a study of blood T cell repertoires in COVID-19 (dated by TCRdb to the early 2020s). Notes on the research overall: Samples covering the acute and convalescent phases of COVID-19 were provided by collaborators in the United States, Italy and Spain. The prospective study material was composed of cDNA or gDNA derived from T cells, B-cell-depleted T cells, or PBMCs. Deeply sampled blood TCRbeta repertoires from subjects exposed to, actively infected with, or recovered from COVID-19 were included in the dataset. The repertoires were released in a freely available public database meant as a resource for research on the immune response to SARS-CoV-2. The samples were drawn from the first 160 participants of the ongoing ImmuneRACE study and from about 1,200 subjects provided by 6 global collaborators. Nearly every sample came with metadata listing a de-identified subject ID, COVID-19 status, age in years and sex. Where HLA class I and class II types were available, the types were taken from metadata supplied by the sample provider, not from assay-based typing.

In Seattle, one collaborating source enrolled patients while the infection was active and tracked those patients longitudinally over the course of disease. Collaborating institutions collected whole blood in K2EDTA tubes following their own protocols. For TCRbeta analysis, collaborators shipped samples in one of three forms: frozen whole blood, isolated PBMCs, or DNA extracted from either of those sample types. What the work shows at the level of the full study, not this receptor alone: How much clinical and demographic metadata was included differed by source and by participant, and the metadata was provided uncurated.

As regards this clone: Its recognized antigen is unknown. No base qualities exist here, and no much larger clone lies one base off it.

TCRbeta CDR3 regions were amplified from genomic DNA using the immunoSEQ Assay, a bias-controlled multiplex PCR. The original pipeline was this. The number of nucleated cells in each sample was estimated by amplification of reference gene primers within the assay. To quantify the absolute abundance of each unique TCRbeta CDR3 rearrangement, sequence reads were collapsed and filtered. For each sample, productive Simpson clonality was calculated by taking the square root of Simpson's diversity index across productive rearrangements. TCRdb's version of the immuneACCESS table is confined to in-frame rearrangements and falls short of the full clone set. An unresolved V gene accounts for under half of the shortfall where checked; the remainder is of unknown origin. V, J and clone size are those of that table, while D and trimming were read from the DNA. This sample holds 400,000 to 450,000 clones; about 89% were observed only once. The ten largest clones capture about 1.4% of the sample.

The CDR3, cysteine through phenylalanine, is 11 amino acids long. Only CDR3 DNA remains: 33 bases, in frame from the first base. Trimming costs V 8 bases and J 6 bases, and their ends lie 8 bases apart. The origin of this receptor is a woman in her thirties or forties with COVID-19, enrolled during active disease. The chain is made from TRBV12-3 or TRBV12-4 and TRBJ2-4; no confident D gene assignment can be made. The sample comprised peripheral blood. The CDR3 has the sequence CASGLLNIQYF. The DNA is TGTGCCAGCGGGCTCCTAAACATTCAGTACTTC.